The next 10 T cell receptor beta chains were all read from a single sample in a study of T cells after yellow fever vaccination. Each CDR3 protein gets one entry after TCRdb re-called the 5' RACE reads with MiXCR. The sample lists about 300,000 distinct CDR3 sequences; about 6.9% were seen once. The sequenced sample was PBMCs, obtained roughly 46 days after the first yellow fever vaccination. These receptors all stem from a man between 18 and 29 years old who received the YFV17D yellow fever vaccine.

The gene calls are TRBV29-1 and TRBJ2-7; 11 nucleotides match TRBD2. The CDR3 length is 13 residues. Looked up from germline, CDR1 is SQVTM and CDR2 is ANQGSEA. V shed 6 bases and J 6 bases; nucleotides not matched to a gene: 7. CDR3 amino acids: CSVTSGGTGEQYF. The CDR3 DNA sequence: TGCAGCGTCACTAGCGGGGGAACTGGCGAGCAGTACTTC.

This chain connects TRBV4-1 to TRBJ1-2; D is undetermined. Germline V gene lookup returns CDR1 MGHRA and CDR2 YSYEKL. V dropped 0 bases and J dropped 7 bases, with 6 bases sitting between them. The CDR3 consists of 12 residues. Here the CDR3 reads CASSQEAVGYTF. The CDR3 DNA reads TGCGCCAGCAGCCAAGAAGCGGTTGGCTACACCTTC.

This clonotype was seen many times. This rearrangement joins TRBV5-1 to TRBJ2-4; D gene uncertain. The CDR3 has 15 residues. Germline assignment: CDR1 SGHRS and CDR2 YFSETQ. V was shortened by 0 bases and J by 0 bases, with 7 bases between the two germline ends. CDR3 in DNA: TGCGCCAGCAGCTTGGAACCCCCAGCCAAAAACATTCAGTACTTC. Its translation: CASSLEPPAKNIQYF.

This clonotype came up many times. V usage is TRBV4-3 and J usage is TRBJ2-3; 9 bases map to TRBD2. The germline V gene has CDR1 LGHNA and CDR2 YSLEER. The CDR3 is 16 residues long. Trimming removed 1 base from V and 6 bases from J; junction bases left unmatched: 8. The CDR3 coding sequence is TGCGCCAGCAGCCAAGGTCCTAGCGGGGCGGGGGATACGCAGTATTTT. Its translation is CASSQGPSGAGDTQYF.

This chain joins TRBV19 and TRBJ1-1; a weak D match, TRBD1 (6 bases). The CDR3 totals 16 residues. With 1 base removed from V and 3 bases from J, the gap between germline ends came to 15 bases. In germline, CDR1 is LNHDA, CDR2 SQIVND (reference sequence). The CDR3 DNA follows: TGTGCCAGTAGTATAGGCCAGGGGCGGCGATACACTGAAGCTTTCTTT. It translates to CASSIGQGRRYTEAFF.

The sample holds a few counts of this clonotype. This chain joins TRBV4-1 and TRBJ1-4; D perhaps matches TRBD1 (5 bases). Germline lookup yields CDR1 MGHRA and CDR2 YSYEKL. The CDR3 spans 14 residues. The V end lost 1 base, the J end lost 6 bases, and 9 bases lay between the germline ends. This chain's CDR3 is CASSQVGGYEKLFF. The CDR3 bases are TGCGCCAGCAGCCAAGTTGGGGGTTATGAAAAACTGTTTTTT.

In its sample, this clonotype was seen many times. The V gene is TRBV29-1, the J gene TRBJ2-5; 7 nucleotides align to TRBD2. Germline V gene lookup returns CDR1 SQVTM and CDR2 ANQGSEA. V lost 3 bases and J lost 2; bases outside the gene matches: 18. The CDR3 has 18 residues. The CDR3 is CSVDGVGTRERGQETQYF. The CDR3 DNA follows: TGCAGCGTTGATGGGGTTGGCACCCGAGAGCGGGGTCAAGAGACCCAGTACTTC.

V is TRBV4-1 and J is TRBJ2-7; no reliable D call. Trimming removed 1 base at V and 5 bases at J, with 9 bases between. The CDR3 runs to 13 residues. Per the germline V gene, CDR1 is MGHRA and CDR2 is YSYEKL. CDR3 in amino acids: CASSQVIVDEQYF. CDR3 bases: TGCGCCAGCAGCCAAGTGATAGTCGACGAGCAGTACTTC.

This clonotype was picked up many times. The chain carries TRBV6-5 and TRBJ2-7, with TRBD2 matching 8 bases. J was trimmed by 1 base and V by 2 bases; bases with no gene match: 4. This CDR3 comprises 15 residues. Germline V gene sequence: CDR1 MNHEY, CDR2 SVGAGI. CDR3 loop: CASSYGAGESYEQYF. CDR3 coding DNA: TGTGCCAGCAGTTACGGAGCGGGGGAGTCCTACGAGCAGTACTTC.

The V and J genes are TRBV4-1 and TRBJ2-5, with 9 bases fitting TRBD1. Trimming removed 5 bases from V and 5 bases from J; junction bases left unmatched: 6. The CDR3 runs 14 residues. Germline-derived CDR1 and CDR2 are MGHRA and YSYEKL. In DNA form, the CDR3 reads TGCGCCAGCAGCTCACAGGGGGCTGGGGAGACCCAGTACTTC. This sequence encodes CASSSQGAGETQYF.